The next 24 T cell receptor beta chains were all read from a single sample in a study of cytomegalovirus exposure and HLA in healthy donors. It was with 60 Vbeta and 13 Jbeta primers that the PCR ran. This table comes from immunoSEQ multiplex PCR, and its TCRdb copy is limited to in-frame clones, with some not included. This repertoire shows under 250,000 clones, roughly four fifths found once; its top ten account for approximately 2%. The sample consisted of PBMCs. These receptors were collected from a man aged 25-45 years in good health and CMV-seronegative.

The chain carries TRBV28 and TRBJ2-7; 8 bases line up with TRBD2. Germline V lookup: CDR1 MDHEN, CDR2 SYDVKM. Trimming took 6 bases from V and 1 from J; bases not matched to a gene: 2. The CDR3 runs 13 residues. CDR3 residues: CASSGTSSYEQYF. DNA for the CDR3: TGTGCCAGCAGCGGGACTAGTTCCTACGAGCAGTACTTC.

The chain links TRBV6-6 to TRBJ2-2; 11 nucleotides line up with TRBD1. The CDR3 sequence is 16 residues long. V lost 0 bases to trimming and J lost 5 bases; unmatched junction nucleotides: 2. Germline CDR1 MNHNY, CDR2 SVGAGI (reference sequence). CDR3 loop: CASSYSGQGATGELFF. The CDR3 nucleotides are TGTGCCAGCAGTTACTCAGGACAGGGGGCAACCGGGGAGCTGTTTTTT.

The sample holds a few counts of this clone. This chain connects TRBV5-4 to TRBJ2-5; no clear D. The V end was cut by 4 bases, the J end by 5 bases, with 12 bases between. CDR3 length equals 13 residues. Per germline, CDR1 SGHNT and CDR2 YYREEE (reference sequence). This chain's CDR3 is CASSPRSEETQYF. The CDR3, as DNA: TGTGCCAGCAGCCCGCGGTCCGAGGAGACCCAGTACTTC.

The rearrangement joins TRBV7-2 to TRBJ1-1, with TRBD1 identical over 8 bases. The CDR3 has 15 amino acids. The junction had 7 bases not matched to a gene; V was cut back by 2 bases and J by 5 bases. Per the germline V gene, CDR1 is SGHTA and CDR2 is FQGNSA. The CDR3: CASSLSRTGRTEAFF. The CDR3 DNA follows: TGTGCCAGCAGCTTAAGTAGGACAGGGAGGACTGAAGCTTTCTTT.

This rearrangement joins TRBV10-3 to TRBJ1-1; 7 nucleotides match TRBD1. This CDR3 comprises 13 residues. Germline lookup yields CDR1 ENHRY and CDR2 SYGVKD. The junction had 4 bases not matched to a gene; V was cut back by 6 bases and J by 3 bases. CDR3 sequence: CAIRDRSDTEAFF. DNA of the CDR3: TGTGCCATCAGGGACAGGTCGGACACTGAAGCTTTCTTT.

This clone was picked up a small number of times. The chain joins TRBV28 to TRBJ2-7; D is possibly TRBD2 (6 bases). Germline assignment: CDR1 MDHEN and CDR2 SYDVKM. The CDR3 runs to 12 residues. The V and J ends lost 3 bases and 6 bases respectively, with 9 bases between them. The CDR3 bases are TGTGCCAGCAGTTTCGTGACTAGCGAGCAGTACTTC. As protein: CASSFVTSEQYF.

This rearrangement joins TRBV7-3 to TRBJ1-2; tentatively, D is TRBD1 (6 bases). V was pared by 1 base and J by 10 bases, with 19 bases between. Germline-derived CDR1 and CDR2 are SGHTA and FQGTGA. This CDR3 contains 15 residues. CDR3 amino acids: CASSLKSWGQSDYTF. The CDR3 bases are TGTGCCAGCAGCTTAAAGTCGTGGGGACAAAGTGACTACACCTTC. Using reference TRBV7-3 and TRBJ1-2 for the parts outside the CDR3, the full variable domain is GAGVSQTPSNKVTEKGKYVELRCDPISGHTALYWYRQSLGQGPEFLIYFQGTGAADDSGLPNDRFFAVRPEGSVSTLKIQRTERGDSAVYLCASSLKSWGQSDYTFGSGTRLTVV.

The rearrangement joins TRBV19 to TRBJ1-2, with D unclear. V lost 5 bases to trimming and J lost 2 bases, with 9 bases between them. The germline CDR1 and CDR2 sequences are LNHDA and SQIVND (reference sequence). CDR3 length: 13 residues. The CDR3 DNA sequence: TGTGCCAGTAGTCCAATTCAGAACTATGGCTACACCTTC. This gives the protein CASSPIQNYGYTF.

The rearrangement links TRBV4-2 to TRBJ2-5; 9 bases are shared with TRBD2. This CDR3 is built from 16 residues. The ends lost 2 bases at V and 1 base at J; junction bases unmatched: 5. Germline V lookup: CDR1 LGHNA, CDR2 YNFKEQ. The CDR3 DNA follows: TGTGCCAGCAGCCAACGGGGGACTAGCAGCCAAGAGACCCAGTACTTC. Amino acids: CASSQRGTSSQETQYF.

This chain connects TRBV10-1 to TRBJ2-7; 10 bases agree with TRBD2. CDR1 WNHNN and CDR2 SYGVQD come from the germline V gene (reference sequence). CDR3 length: 14 amino acids. Trimming took 5 bases from V and 6 from J; bases not matched to a gene: 7. CDR3 residues: CASSPSGSLREQYF. The DNA of the CDR3 is TGCGCCAGCAGTCCTAGCGGGAGTTTACGCGAGCAGTACTTC.

The chain uses TRBV5-6 and TRBJ2-3; D remains ambiguous. This CDR3 is 15 amino acids long. V lost 7 bases, J lost 6 bases, and 21 bases lay in between. CDR1 is SGHDT, CDR2 YYEEEE, per germline. CDR3 residues: CASRTSAASADTQYF. The CDR3, as DNA: TGTGCCAGCCGCACCTCGGCAGCGTCGGCTGATACGCAGTATTTT.

This clone was counted a few times. The chain carries TRBV5-6 and TRBJ2-7; D perhaps matches TRBD1 (6 bases). Trimming took 1 base from V and 2 from J, leaving 10 bases between them. Per germline, CDR1 SGHDT and CDR2 YYEEEE. CDR3 length: 14 residues. In nucleotides, the CDR3 is TGTGCCAGCAGCTTGACAGGGAGACCCTACGAGCAGTACTTC. This codes for CASSLTGRPYEQYF.

The V and J genes are TRBV2 and TRBJ1-2; no firm D call. Germline values: CDR1 SNHLY, CDR2 FYNNEI. Trimming cost V 10 bases and J 1 base, with 16 bases left between them. The CDR3 length is 14 residues. The CDR3 DNA is TGTGCCATCAACGCAGCGATTTTTAACTATGGCTACACCTTC. Amino acid sequence: CAINAAIFNYGYTF. Drawing the rest from reference TRBV2 and TRBJ1-2, the complete variable domain is EPEVTQTPSHQVTQMGQEVILRCVPISNHLYFYWYRQILGQKVEFLVSFYNNEISEKSEIFDDQFSVERPDGSNFTLKIRSTKLEDSAMYFCAINAAIFNYGYTFGSGTRLTVV.

The chain carries TRBV28 and TRBJ1-4; the match to TRBD1 covers 10 bases. The CDR3 totals 16 residues. Germline CDR1 reads MDHEN; CDR2 reads SYDVKM. Germline trimming cut 6 bases from V and 6 bases from J; bases unmatched to any gene: 10. In nucleotides, the CDR3 is TGTGCCAGCAGCCGGGCTGACAGGGGGCTTGATGAAAAACTGTTTTTT. Its translation: CASSRADRGLDEKLFF. Complete variable domain (other parts from reference TRBV28 and TRBJ1-4): DVKVTQSSRYLVKRTGEKVFLECVQDMDHENMFWYRQDPGLGLRLIYFSYDVKMKEKGDIPEGYSVSREKKERFSLILESASTNQTSMYLCASSRADRGLDEKLFFGSGTQLSVL.

The chain links TRBV7-3 to TRBJ2-7, with 15 bases that match TRBD2. The V gene end was trimmed by 0 bases and the J gene end by 6 bases; junction bases not matched to a gene: 3. Germline V CDR1 and CDR2: SGHTA, FQGTGA. CDR3 length: 16 amino acids. The CDR3 sequence: CASSLTGLAGGPEQYF. The CDR3, as DNA: TGTGCCAGCAGCTTAACCGGACTAGCGGGAGGGCCCGAGCAGTACTTC.

This clone was counted between two and nine times. The chain uses TRBV6-5 and TRBJ2-5, with 10 bases lining up with TRBD2. Germline V gene sequence: CDR1 MNHEY, CDR2 SVGAGI. The CDR3 covers 15 residues. After removal of 7 bases from V and 2 bases from J, the junction contained 7 bases not matched to a gene. The CDR3 nucleotides are TGTGCCAGCACCGGACTAGCGGATATGCAAGAGACCCAGTACTTC. Protein product: CASTGLADMQETQYF.

This sequence joins TRBV10-3 and TRBJ2-3, with 7 bases fitting TRBD2. CDR1 is ENHRY, CDR2 SYGVKD, per germline. Trimming at V came to 4 bases and at J to 1 base, leaving 11 bases not matched to a gene. The CDR3 is made up of 17 amino acids. The CDR3 region is CAISGGRGRAGTDTQYF. The CDR3 DNA reads as TGTGCCATCAGTGGAGGGCGAGGGAGGGCAGGCACAGATACGCAGTATTTT.

This clone was observed a single time. The J gene is TRBJ2-7, the V gene TRBV15; 7 nucleotides align to TRBD1. The V gene end was trimmed by 4 bases and the J gene end by 2 bases; junction bases not matched to a gene: 8. The CDR3 is made up of 15 amino acids. CDR1 and CDR2 from the germline V gene are LNHNV and YYDKDF (reference sequence). The CDR3 reads CATSTRQGLTYEQYF. DNA of the CDR3: TGTGCCACCAGCACCCGACAGGGATTAACCTACGAGCAGTACTTC.

The V gene is TRBV18, the J gene TRBJ2-5; the D is unclear. Looked up from germline, CDR1 is KGHSH and CDR2 is LQKENI. V lost 3 bases to trimming and J lost 3 bases, with 5 bases between them. The CDR3 consists of 12 residues. This CDR3 reads CASSPQKETQYF. CDR3 DNA sequence: TGTGCCAGCTCACCCCAGAAAGAGACCCAGTACTTC. Full variable domain (outside the CDR3, taken from reference TRBV18 and TRBJ2-5): NAGVMQNPRHLVRRRGQEARLRCSPMKGHSHVYWYRQLPEEGLKFMVYLQKENIIDESGMPKERFSAEFPKEGPSILRIQQVVRGDSAAYFCASSPQKETQYFGPGTRLLVL.

The genes are TRBV15 and TRBJ1-1; TRBD1 is a possible D gene (6 bases). The CDR3 loop spans 15 amino acids. The germline V gene encodes CDR1 LNHNV and CDR2 YYDKDF (reference sequence). V gave up 3 bases and J gave up 3 bases, with 14 bases separating them. The chain's CDR3 is CATSSSLGGDTEAFF. CDR3 bases: TGTGCCACCAGCAGTTCCCTAGGGGGAGACACTGAAGCTTTCTTT.

This clone was seen only a few times. This chain joins TRBV9 and TRBJ2-6, with 7 bases lining up with TRBD2. The ends lost 8 bases at V and 2 bases at J; junction bases unmatched: 7. CDR1 SGDLS and CDR2 YYNGEE come from the germline V gene. CDR3 length equals 15 residues. CDR3 bases: TGTGCCAGTAGCTGGGCGGGAGCTGGGGCCAACGTCCTGACTTTC. Translating gives CASSWAGAGANVLTF.

This clone has a handful of counts. The chain is built from TRBV19 and TRBJ1-3; maybe TRBD1 (5 bases). Germline V CDR1 and CDR2: LNHDA, SQIVND (reference sequence). The CDR3 loop spans 16 amino acids. V was cut by 5 bases and J by 0 bases, with 14 bases left in between. CDR3 protein: CASSGVGRRSGNTIYF. The CDR3 DNA reads as TGTGCCAGTAGTGGTGTGGGGCGACGCTCTGGAAACACCATATATTTT.

The rearrangement joins TRBV5-1 to TRBJ2-1; 9 positions match TRBD2. V lost 7 bases and J lost 9; bases outside the gene matches: 17. This CDR3 has 16 residues. Germline V gene lookup returns CDR1 SGHRS and CDR2 YFSETQ. CDR3 loop: CASESSWREGQGEQFF. The CDR3 region has the DNA TGCGCCAGCGAATCCTCTTGGCGGGAGGGCCAGGGTGAGCAGTTCTTC.

This clone has only a few counts. The rearrangement joins TRBV5-1 to TRBJ1-3; D not resolved. Germline loops: CDR1 SGHRS, CDR2 YFSETQ. The CDR3 has 15 residues. V dropped 0 bases and J dropped 4 bases, with 11 bases sitting between them. In nucleotides, the CDR3 is TGCGCCAGCAGCTTGGGGAGTCCGGGAGGAAACACCATATATTTT. Translated: CASSLGSPGGNTIYF.